This T cell receptor beta chain was captured in a study of blood T cells in healthy people across ages. Findings and limits, study-wide: Older age coincided with a roughly linear decline in TCR beta diversity per million T cells. Long-lived donors exceeded aged donors in naive CD4+ cells and diversity.

Details on this clonotype: Its antigen remains unknown.

Through a sample-barcoded 5' primer and a J-beta primer mix, a second PCR was run for roughly 6 to 12 cycles. One entry per CDR3 protein, called by TCRdb with MiXCR from the 5' RACE reads. The sample has about 1 million distinct CDR3 sequences, roughly 24% seen once; the top ten hold 0.65% to 0.75%. This CDR3 region has 15 residues. V was shortened by 0 bases and J by 8 bases, with 16 bases between the two germline ends. Germline V CDR1 and CDR2: SGHAT, FQNNGV. The sample also formed part of further work on T cells of mothers and their children.

The TCR was taken from a girl aged 2 to 9 in good health. The rearrangement links TRBV11-2 to TRBJ1-2, with D possibly TRBD1 on 6 matching bases. The sample taken for sequencing was blood. Here the CDR3 DNA reads TGTGCCAGCAGCTTAGACCCACGACAGGCCAGGGGCTACACCTTC. Its protein product is CASSLDPRQARGYTF.